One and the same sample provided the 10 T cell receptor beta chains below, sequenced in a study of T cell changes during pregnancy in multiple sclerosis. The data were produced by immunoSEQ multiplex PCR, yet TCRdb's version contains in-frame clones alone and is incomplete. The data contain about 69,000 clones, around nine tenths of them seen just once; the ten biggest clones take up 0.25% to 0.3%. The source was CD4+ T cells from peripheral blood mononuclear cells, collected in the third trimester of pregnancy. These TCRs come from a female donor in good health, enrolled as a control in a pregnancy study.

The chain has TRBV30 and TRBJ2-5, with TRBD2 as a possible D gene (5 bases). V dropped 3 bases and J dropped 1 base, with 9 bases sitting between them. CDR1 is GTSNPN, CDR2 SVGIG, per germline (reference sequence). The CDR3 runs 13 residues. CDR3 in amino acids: CAWSRGGQETQYF. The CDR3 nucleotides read TGTGCCTGGAGCCGCGGAGGCCAAGAGACCCAGTACTTC. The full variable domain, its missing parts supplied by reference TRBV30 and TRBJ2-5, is SQTIHQWPATLVQPVGSPLSLECTVEGTSNPNLYWYRQAAGRGLQLLFYSVGIGQISSEVPQNLSASRPQDRQFILSSKKLLLSDSGFYLCAWSRGGQETQYFGPGTRLLVL.

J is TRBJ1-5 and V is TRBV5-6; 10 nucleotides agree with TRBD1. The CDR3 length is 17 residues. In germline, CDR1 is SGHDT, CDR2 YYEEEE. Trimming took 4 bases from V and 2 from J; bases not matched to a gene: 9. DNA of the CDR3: TGTGCCAGCAGCAACAATCCCGGGACAGGGGGCAATCAGCCCCAGCATTTT. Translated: CASSNNPGTGGNQPQHF.

This CDR3 is CASSLGGQGAGEQYF. DNA for the CDR3: TGTGCCAGCAGCTTAGGGGGACAGGGGGCTGGAGAGCAGTACTTC. The rearrangement joins TRBV11-2 to TRBJ2-7; 12 bases match TRBD1. From germline, CDR1 is SGHAT and CDR2 FQNNGV. The ends lost 1 base at V and 7 bases at J; junction bases unmatched: 5. The CDR3 spans 15 residues. The full variable domain, its missing parts supplied by reference TRBV11-2 and TRBJ2-7, is EAGVAQSPRYKIIEKRQSVAFWCNPISGHATLYWYQQILGQGPKLLIQFQNNGVVDDSQLPKDRFSAERLKGVDSTLKIQPAKLEDSAVYLCASSLGGQGAGEQYFGPGTRLTVT.

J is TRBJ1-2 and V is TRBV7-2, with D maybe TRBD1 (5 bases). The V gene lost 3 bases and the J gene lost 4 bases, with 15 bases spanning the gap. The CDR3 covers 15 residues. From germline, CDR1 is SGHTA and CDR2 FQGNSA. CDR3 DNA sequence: TGTGCCAGCAGCTTGTCAGGGCAGAGGTCCTATGGCTACACCTTC. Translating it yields CASSLSGQRSYGYTF.

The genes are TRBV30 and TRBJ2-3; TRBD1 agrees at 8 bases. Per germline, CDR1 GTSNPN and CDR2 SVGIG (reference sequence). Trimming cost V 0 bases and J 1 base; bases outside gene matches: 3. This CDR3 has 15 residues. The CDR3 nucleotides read TGTGCCTGGAGTGTACAGACAGGGGGCACAGATACGCAGTATTTT. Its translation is CAWSVQTGGTDTQYF.

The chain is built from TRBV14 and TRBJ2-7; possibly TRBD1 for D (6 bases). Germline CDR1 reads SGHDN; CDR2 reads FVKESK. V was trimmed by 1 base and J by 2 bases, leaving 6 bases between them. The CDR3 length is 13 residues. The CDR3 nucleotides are TGTGCCAGCAGCCAAGCAGGGGCCTACGAGCAGTACTTC. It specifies CASSQAGAYEQYF.

CDR3 residues: CASSISLSGHSYEQYF. Here the CDR3 DNA reads TGTGCCAGTAGTATTTCATTAAGCGGGCACTCCTACGAGCAGTACTTC. This chain links TRBV19 with TRBJ2-7, with D possibly being TRBD2 (6 bases). Germline CDR1 LNHDA, CDR2 SQIVND (reference sequence). The ends were cut back, 3 bases at V and 0 bases at J, with 15 bases in the middle. There are 16 residues in the CDR3.

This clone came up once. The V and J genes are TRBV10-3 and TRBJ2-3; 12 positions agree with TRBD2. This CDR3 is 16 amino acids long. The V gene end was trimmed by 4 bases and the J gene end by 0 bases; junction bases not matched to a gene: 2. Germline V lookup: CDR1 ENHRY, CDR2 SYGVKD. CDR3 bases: TGTGCCATCAGTGGCGGACTAGCGGGAAGCACAGATACGCAGTATTTT. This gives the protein CAISGGLAGSTDTQYF.

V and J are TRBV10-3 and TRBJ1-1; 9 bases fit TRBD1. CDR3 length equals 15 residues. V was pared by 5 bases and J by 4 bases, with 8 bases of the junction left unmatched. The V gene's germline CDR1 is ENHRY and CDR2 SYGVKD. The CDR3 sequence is CAISRRDRVFTEAFF. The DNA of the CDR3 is TGTGCCATCAGTCGGCGGGACAGGGTATTCACTGAAGCTTTCTTT.

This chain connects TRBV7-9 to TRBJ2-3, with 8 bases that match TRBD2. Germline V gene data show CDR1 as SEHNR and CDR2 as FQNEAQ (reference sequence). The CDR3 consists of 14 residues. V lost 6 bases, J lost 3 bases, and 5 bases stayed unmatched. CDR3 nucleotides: TGTGCCAGCAGTGGGACTAGTGGGACAGATACGCAGTATTTT. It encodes CASSGTSGTDTQYF.